These 29 T cell receptor beta chains share one sample of origin, sequenced in a study of response to subunit inactivated influenza vaccine. Each CDR3 protein is one row after TCRdb ran MiXCR on the RT-PCR reads. The table includes more than 550,000 distinct CDR3 sequences, 12% detected once. The sample here was PBMCs from blood, taken on the day of vaccination. These receptors all stem from a man aged 50 to 59 who received an inactivated influenza vaccine.

This rearrangement joins TRBV6-1 to TRBJ2-4, with D possibly TRBD1 on 5 matching bases. The V gene lost 0 bases and the J gene lost 2 bases, with 8 bases spanning the gap. There are 15 residues in the CDR3. Germline CDR1 and CDR2: MNHNS and SASEGT. As DNA, the CDR3 is TGTGCCAGCAGTGAAGCAGGGGCGTCCAAAAACATTCAGTACTTC. Translating gives CASSEAGASKNIQYF.

The V and J genes are TRBV7-2 and TRBJ1-3, with 8 bases that match TRBD1. This CDR3 has 14 residues. Trimming removed 5 bases from V and 8 bases from J; junction bases left unmatched: 8. Germline loops: CDR1 SGHTA, CDR2 FQGNSA. This CDR3 is CASSPTGARDTIYF. CDR3 sequence (DNA): TGTGCCAGCAGCCCGACAGGGGCACGAGACACCATATATTTT.

V usage is TRBV6-1 and J usage is TRBJ2-2; D could derive from TRBD1 or TRBD2 (6 bases each). Trimming took 7 bases from V and 0 from J, leaving 15 bases between them. The germline CDR1 and CDR2 sequences are MNHNS and SASEGT. There are 16 residues in the CDR3. CDR3 in amino acids: CASIQGGTTNTGELFF. CDR3 nucleotides: TGTGCCAGCATCCAAGGGGGGACAACGAACACCGGGGAGCTGTTTTTT.

This clonotype was counted a few times. This sequence joins TRBV7-2 and TRBJ2-3, with a weak D call TRBD1 (8 bases). This CDR3 region has 15 residues. V dropped 7 bases and J dropped 3 bases, with 17 bases sitting between them. In germline, CDR1 is SGHTA, CDR2 FQGNSA. CDR3 loop: CASNYRGGGTDTQYF. The CDR3 region has the DNA TGTGCCAGCAACTACAGGGGGGGAGGTACAGATACGCAGTATTTT.

This rearrangement joins TRBV5-1 to TRBJ2-1; perhaps TRBD1 as D (5 bases). This CDR3 is built from 14 residues. Trimming left V 2 bases short and J 2 bases short, with 8 bases between. Germline CDR1 and CDR2: SGHRS and YFSETQ. CDR3 sequence (DNA): TGCGCCAGCAGCTTAGACAGTCCCTACAATGAGCAGTTCTTC. Its translation is CASSLDSPYNEQFF. The entire variable domain, with the rest obtained from reference TRBV5-1 and TRBJ2-1, is as follows: KAGVTQTPRYLIKTRGQQVTLSCSPISGHRSVSWYQQTPGQGLQFLFEYFSETQRNKGNFPGRFSGRQFSNSRSEMNVSTLELGDSALYLCASSLDSPYNEQFFGPGTRLTVL.

The CDR3 DNA reads TGTGCCACCAGCAGAGCGCAGGGTCCCTACGAGCAGTACTTC. Translated, it gives CATSRAQGPYEQYF. The chain links TRBV15 to TRBJ2-7; D perhaps matches TRBD1 (5 bases). The CDR3 extends over 14 amino acids. V was cut by 1 base and J by 2 bases, with 9 bases left in between. Germline loops: CDR1 LNHNV, CDR2 YYDKDF (reference sequence).

As for this clonotype: A single base separates this from a much larger clone, so it may be a read error. This rearrangement joins TRBV6-1 to TRBJ1-5; TRBD1 aligns across 8 bases. This CDR3 has 17 residues. Germline CDR1 MNHNS, CDR2 SASEGT. CDR3 in amino acids: CASRRTGIVSSNQPHHF. CDR3 nucleotides: TGTGCCAGCAGACGGACAGGGATCGTGAGTAGCAATCAGCCCCATCATTTT.

This clonotype turned up a few times. V usage is TRBV4-3 and J usage is TRBJ2-2; 7 bases line up with TRBD1. Germline CDR1 LGHNA, CDR2 YSLEER. The V segment lost 0 bases and the J segment 4 bases; nucleotides outside the gene matches: 11. This CDR3 is 18 amino acids long. This CDR3 reads CASSQDLYVDRATGELFF. CDR3 DNA sequence: TGCGCCAGCAGCCAAGACCTGTACGTCGACAGGGCCACCGGGGAGCTGTTTTTT.

This clonotype was observed a single time. CDR3 residues: CASSLRQGVTDTQYF. CDR3 coding DNA: TGTGCCAGCAGCTTACGCCAGGGTGTGACAGATACGCAGTATTTT. This chain uses TRBV7-9 with TRBJ2-3, with D possibly being TRBD1 (5 bases). The CDR3 sequence is 15 residues long. V lost 2 bases to trimming and J lost 3 bases, with 12 bases between them. Germline V gene sequence: CDR1 SEHNR, CDR2 FQNEAQ (reference sequence).

This clonotype was recorded a few times. The chain couples TRBV5-6 to TRBJ2-3, with 7 nucleotides matching TRBD2. The CDR3 runs to 16 residues. Per germline, CDR1 SGHDT and CDR2 YYEEEE. J lost 2 bases, V lost 0 bases, and 6 bases had no gene match. The CDR3 loop is CASSLGDYTSTDTQYF. CDR3 bases: TGTGCCAGCAGCTTGGGGGACTACACTTCCACAGATACGCAGTATTTT. Variable domain in full (rest from reference TRBV5-6 and TRBJ2-3): DAGVTQSPTHLIKTRGQQVTLRCSPKSGHDTVSWYQQALGQGPQFIFQYYEEEERQRGNFPDRFSGHQFPNYSSELNVNALLLGDSALYLCASSLGDYTSTDTQYFGPGTRLTVL.

The V gene is TRBV15, the J gene TRBJ2-1, with a possible D match to TRBD1 (5 bases). Between the trimmed V and J ends, which lost 7 bases and 7 bases, there was a span of 17 bases. The CDR3 is 14 residues long. Germline CDR1 LNHNV, CDR2 YYDKDF (reference sequence). For the CDR3, the DNA is TGTGCCACCAATAAAGGGGATTTCGAGAATGAGCAGTTCTTC. It encodes CATNKGDFENEQFF.

J is TRBJ1-1 and V is TRBV5-1; D is unresolved. Trimming cost V 0 bases and J 5 bases, with 14 bases left between them. The CDR3 loop spans 15 amino acids. Germline V CDR1 and CDR2: SGHRS, YFSETQ. As DNA, the CDR3 is TGCGCCAGCAGCTTGGCCGGAAACACCGTGACTGAAGCTTTCTTT. Translated: CASSLAGNTVTEAFF.

The chain is built from TRBV20-1 and TRBJ1-4; maybe TRBD1 (5 bases). Germline CDR1 reads DFQATT; CDR2 reads SNEGSKA (reference sequence). The CDR3 contains 13 residues. V shed 3 bases and J shed 6 bases, with 11 bases lying between them. CDR3 region: CSARTGRDEKLFF. The CDR3 coding sequence is TGCAGTGCTAGGACGGGACGGGATGAAAAACTGTTTTTT.

This clonotype was observed a handful of times. The chain links TRBV20-1 to TRBJ1-1, with 8 bases lining up with TRBD1. The CDR3 runs 17 residues. Germline loops: CDR1 DFQATT, CDR2 SNEGSKA (reference sequence). Trimming at V came to 4 bases and at J to 3 bases, leaving 16 bases not matched to a gene. CDR3 amino acids: CSANQQGVGVIDTEAFF. For the CDR3, the DNA is TGCAGTGCTAATCAACAGGGGGTAGGAGTGATCGACACTGAAGCTTTCTTT.

This clonotype was counted ten times or more. This rearrangement joins TRBV12-3 or TRBV12-4 to TRBJ1-1, with a tentative D call TRBD1 (5 bases). Trimming pared 5 bases from V and 4 bases from J, leaving 20 bases between. CDR3 length: 16 amino acids. The CDR3 loop is CASSTWDHQGSTEAFF. CDR3 DNA: TGTGCCAGCAGTACCTGGGACCACCAAGGAAGCACTGAAGCTTTCTTT.

This clonotype has a single count. CDR3 sequence reads: CASRLAGGEPDTQYF. Here the CDR3 DNA reads TGTGCCAGCAGACTAGCGGGAGGGGAACCAGATACGCAGTATTTT. This rearrangement joins TRBV3-1 to TRBJ2-3; 13 bases fit TRBD2. V trimming: 6 bases; J trimming: 4 bases; junction bases outside the gene matches: 4. Germline V gene lookup returns CDR1 LGHDT and CDR2 YNNKEL (reference sequence). The CDR3 extends over 15 amino acids.

This chain joins TRBV12-3 or TRBV12-4 and TRBJ2-2; possibly TRBD1 for D (5 bases). Trimming stripped 5 bases from V and 4 bases from J, with 11 bases between. The CDR3 sequence is 14 residues long. The CDR3 DNA sequence: TGTGCCAGCAGTCTTTTAGACAGCACCGGGGAGCTGTTTTTT. Protein sequence: CASSLLDSTGELFF.

This chain connects TRBV29-1 to TRBJ2-7; 11 nucleotides line up with TRBD2. In germline, CDR1 is SQVTM, CDR2 ANQGSEA. This CDR3 is built from 14 residues. The trim removed 8 bases at V and 2 bases at J, leaving 8 bases unmatched. CDR3 in amino acids: CSITRLAGTYEQYF. In nucleotides, the CDR3 is TGCAGCATCACCCGACTAGCGGGAACCTACGAGCAGTACTTC.

This clonotype was seen many times. V gene TRBV6-5 combines with J gene TRBJ1-1; tentative D call: TRBD1 (5 bases). The V gene's germline CDR1 is MNHEY and CDR2 SVGAGI. V was shortened by 0 bases and J by 0 bases, with 8 bases between the two germline ends. CDR3 length: 15 amino acids. CDR3 sequence reads: CASSYSRQMNTEAFF. CDR3 coding DNA: TGTGCCAGCAGTTACTCCCGACAGATGAACACTGAAGCTTTCTTT.

This clonotype has only a few counts. The chain employs TRBV6-5 and TRBJ2-5, with TRBD2 identical over 14 bases. This CDR3 has 15 residues. The trim removed 0 bases at V and 7 bases at J, leaving 1 base unmatched. Germline CDR1 MNHEY, CDR2 SVGAGI. The CDR3 DNA sequence: TGTGCCAGCAGTTACTCAGGACTAGCGGGAGGGACCCAGTACTTC. Translation gives CASSYSGLAGGTQYF.

At least ten counts were recorded for this clonotype. The gene calls are TRBV12-3 or TRBV12-4 and TRBJ2-2; D gene unclear. Trimming took 3 bases from V and 6 from J, leaving 5 bases between them. There are 12 residues in the CDR3. As DNA, the CDR3 is TGTGCCAGCAGTTTGTCTCCCGGGGAGCTGTTTTTT. This codes for CASSLSPGELFF.

V gene TRBV18 combines with J gene TRBJ2-5; 8 positions match TRBD2. V was clipped by 1 base and J by 4 bases; unmatched bases: 5. Germline V CDR1 and CDR2: KGHSH, LQKENI. This CDR3 spans 15 amino acids. CDR3 coding DNA: TGTGCCAGCTCACCACGAGCGGGGGCGTCAGAGACCCAGTACTTC. It specifies CASSPRAGASETQYF.

The table lists this clonotype with many counts. The chain recombines TRBV5-1 with TRBJ2-7; no clear D gene. The CDR3 has 14 amino acids. The germline V gene encodes CDR1 SGHRS and CDR2 YFSETQ. The ends were cut back, 2 bases at V and 5 bases at J, with 14 bases in the middle. This CDR3 is CASSFRTNDDEQYF. CDR3 coding DNA: TGCGCCAGCAGCTTTCGTACAAATGACGACGAGCAGTACTTC.

This clonotype has a count of ten or more. The chain is built from TRBV18 and TRBJ2-4; 7 bases line up with TRBD1. Germline V gives CDR1 KGHSH, CDR2 LQKENI. V lost 6 bases and J lost 0; bases outside the gene matches: 8. The CDR3 sequence is 16 residues long. CDR3 protein: CASSGTKGAAKNIQYF. The CDR3 DNA sequence: TGTGCCAGCTCGGGGACCAAGGGGGCAGCCAAAAACATTCAGTACTTC.

This clonotype was recorded a few times. The chain couples TRBV4-3 to TRBJ2-1; a weak D match, TRBD2 (5 bases). This CDR3 is built from 15 residues. V lost 1 base, J lost 3 bases, and 10 bases lay in between. CDR1 and CDR2 (germline): LGHNA, YSLEER. The CDR3 nucleotides are TGCGCCAGCAGCCAAGTCCGGGGATTCTACAATGAGCAGTTCTTC. Protein product: CASSQVRGFYNEQFF.

The genes are TRBV25-1 and TRBJ2-7, with 9 bases lining up with TRBD2. CDR1 is MGHDK, CDR2 SYGVNS, per germline. The CDR3 spans 16 residues. V was pared by 1 base and J by 2 bases, with 6 bases of the junction left unmatched. CDR3 nucleotides: TGTGCCAGCAGTGAATGGGGCCTAGCGGGAACCTACGAGCAGTACTTC. Protein sequence: CASSEWGLAGTYEQYF.

CDR3 protein: CASSLLDRGYTEAFF. CDR3 coding DNA: TGCGCCAGCAGCTTGCTCGACAGGGGGTACACTGAAGCTTTCTTT. The chain recombines TRBV5-1 with TRBJ1-1, with 9 bases aligning to TRBD1. Germline values: CDR1 SGHRS, CDR2 YFSETQ. V dropped 1 base and J dropped 3; count of bases not matched to a gene: 4. There are 15 residues in the CDR3.

The V and J genes are TRBV12-3 or TRBV12-4 and TRBJ1-6, with D unclear. Trimming shortened V by 6 bases and J by 2 bases, and 11 bases separated the two germline ends. CDR3 length: 15 amino acids. As DNA, the CDR3 is TGTGCCAGCAGCCTGTCCGGGACCTATAATTCACCCCTCCACTTT. Protein product: CASSLSGTYNSPLHF.

The V gene is TRBV20-1, the J gene TRBJ2-1; D is undetermined. CDR1 and CDR2 (germline): DFQATT, SNEGSKA (reference sequence). V was shortened by 3 bases and J by 0 bases, with 9 bases between the two germline ends. CDR3 length equals 14 residues. CDR3 in amino acids: CSASADSSYNEQFF. The CDR3, as DNA: TGCAGTGCTAGCGCCGATAGCTCCTACAATGAGCAGTTCTTC.